What follows describes a single TCR beta chain. The antigen this receptor binds is unknown. The sample holds no much larger clone one base away, and base qualities are not on file. The sample is drawn from a study of T cells in Graves' hyperthyroidism and ophthalmopathy (dated by TCRdb to about 2019). About the investigation overall: Peripheral blood was sampled at the time of initial diagnosis, prior to any treatment. A discovery cohort of roughly 100 patients, roughly 40 with Graves' ophthalmopathy and 57 with stable Graves' hyperthyroidism, was used to find distinguishing TCR V-J signatures. Whether ophthalmopathy could be predicted prospectively was tested in an independent validation cohort made up of 18 to 20 hyperthyroidism patients plus 17 patients who later progressed to ophthalmopathy. The 100 discovery patients were randomly split 7:3 into training and test sets. In about 6 Graves' hyperthyroidism patients, the study also compared T-cell repertoires from thyroid tissue with T-cell repertoires from blood. Following sampling, methimazole starting at 30 mg daily was given to hyperthyroidism patients, and high-dose intravenous methylprednisolone was given to ophthalmopathy patients. TCR Vbeta CDR3 sequencing of 120 to 150 peripheral blood samples (under 45 ophthalmopathy, approximately 80 hyperthyroidism and approximately 17 progressor patients) is reported in the paper. Broader findings and caveats from the paper: In validation, the model predicted progression to ophthalmopathy a median of around 6.5 months before onset, with 65% to 71% sensitivity and more than 72% specificity. Sample size was not statistically predetermined, and investigators were not blinded to group allocation. Most expanded thyroid clonotypes (frequency above 0.001) were also detected in blood, suggesting blood repertoires may reflect thyroid immune responses. A 13 V-J signature model separated ophthalmopathy from stable hyperthyroidism, with about 90% sensitivity and just under 84% specificity in cross-validation and 80%/75% in testing.

The TCR beta CDR3 regions were amplified from RNA transcripts. The TCR CDR3 was subjected to a first round of RT-PCR using the HTBI primer set and the Qiagen OneStep RT-PCR kit. Libraries were constructed in a second round of multiplex PCR, after which size selection and purification were carried out. Sequencing of the libraries was done on an Illumina HiSeq2000 using paired-end 100 bp reads. The paper's processing steps were these. SOAPnuke was used to process the raw data, with reads discarded if the reads contained adapters or uncalled bases, had a mean Phred below 15, or lacked an exact constant-primer or identifier match. High-quality paired reads were merged using COPE v1.2.5, and each unique nucleotide sequence was defined as a clonotype. MiTCR v1.1 was used to align clonotypes to the IMGT TRBV, TRBD and TRBJ reference segments. The analysis was restricted to V-J combinations with a frequency above 0.0001, which together covered approximately 99% of the repertoires. The TCS score was defined as F50 (clonal expansion) divided by E x V (chaos), with BLOSUM62-based TCRdist calculated between CDR3 peptides within each V-J. Welch's t-statistics and random forest reduced fewer than 550 V-J features to fewer than 15, which were used in a naive Bayes classifier (R e1071). Through fastp at Q25 and MiXCR, TCRdb rebuilt clones from the public reads, retaining in-frame beta chains. Every distinct CDR3 protein forms one entry, paired with its most common genes and DNA. TCRdb, not the original authors, processed these V and J calls. Across this sample there are around 260,000 distinct CDR3 sequences, with less than 30% seen only once. The leading ten clones occupy over 25% of the sample.

Hyperthyroidism patients were newly diagnosed, with disease duration under 2 months, and aged 18 to 65 years. Patients with uncontrolled infections, other autoimmune diseases, pregnancy or lactation were excluded. Clinical symptoms, serum thyroxine and TRAb, thyroid ultrasound, and orbital computed tomography formed the basis for the diagnoses. Blood from progressor patients was collected at the time of first diagnosis with hyperthyroidism, before any ophthalmopathy symptoms had appeared. PBMCs were isolated from roughly 10 ml of fresh peripheral blood by Ficoll-Paque density gradient centrifugation. Progressor patients were initially diagnosed with Graves' hyperthyroidism and developed ophthalmopathy during follow-up. Total RNA was extracted using Trizol reagent, and RNA quality was assessed on an Agilent 2100 Bioanalyzer. Between the V and J ends, shortened by 3 bases and 8 bases respectively, the junction contains 16 bases. CDR1 and CDR2, looked up from the germline V gene, are MNHEY and SVGAGI. There are 14 amino acids in the CDR3, from cysteine to phenylalanine inclusive. Only the CDR3 DNA stays, 42 bases, in frame from base 1.

The sequence came from a man aged 35-49 years with Graves' hyperthyroidism that later progressed to Graves' ophthalmopathy. The specimen was blood. The rearranged segments are TRBV6-5 and TRBJ1-1, with the D gene uncertain. The bases are TGTGCCAGCAGTTATTTCGCCCGAAGTTCCGAAGCTTTCTTT. This codes for CASSYFARSSEAFF.